Reported below is one T cell receptor beta chain. Its antigen is still unknown. The CDR3 is made up of 12 amino acids. Germline values: CDR1 LNHDA, CDR2 SQIVND (reference sequence). V lost 4 bases and J 8 bases, leaving 11 bases between the germline ends. This PCR relied on a set of 60 Vbeta primers and 13 Jbeta primers. Here immunoSEQ multiplex PCR was the method, and the copy in TCRdb shows in-frame clones only, minus some. The data contain tens of thousands of clones, under 80% of them singletons. This entry is derived from a study of cytomegalovirus exposure and HLA in healthy donors. Study-wide points: Later analysis identified several of the most significant clusters that appeared linked to common viral pathogens. Reports described diagnosis of cytomegalovirus status by the classifier as highly specific and sensitive. Association of approximately 18,000 TCR beta sequences with HLA alleles was found at 0.05 false discovery rate in a later analysis. Solely CMV serostatus was available to characterize immune exposure.

This chain uses TRBV19 with TRBJ1-1; the D is unclear. Sequencing was carried out using PBMCs. This receptor was obtained from a man in his thirties or forties in good health and CMV-seropositive. The CDR3, as DNA: TGTGCCAGTAGTACGGGATACAGCGAAGCTTTCTTT. Translation gives CASSTGYSEAFF.